The rows below give T cell receptor beta chains drawn from one sample of a study of T cells after yellow fever vaccination. TCRdb reprocessed the 5' RACE reads with MiXCR, giving one entry per CDR3 protein. Counted here are around 320,000 distinct CDR3 sequences, roughly a tenth occurring once; the ten biggest clones make up roughly 3%. The sequencing used CD4+ T cells sorted from PBMCs, collected 45 days after the yellow fever booster vaccination. The receptors originated from a young man who received the YFV17D yellow fever vaccine. CDR3s include the opening cysteine and the closing phenylalanine or tryptophan. D genes are given only for firm matches. Not all rows give a size; the values are once, few, many and, for expanded clones, a class.

TRBV28	-	TRBJ1-2	-	CASSLGGLGSEGYTF	TGTGCCAGCAGCCTGGGGGGTTTGGGCTCGGAAGGCTACACCTTC
TRBV12-5	-	TRBJ2-3	-	CASGLLTGLPTDTQYF	TGTGCTAGTGGTTTGTTAACAGGACTACCCACAGATACGCAGTATTTT
TRBV5-6	-	TRBJ2-7	-	CASTLTPRGLGSEQYF	TGTGCCAGCACACTAACCCCAAGGGGACTTGGGAGCGAGCAGTACTTC
TRBV6-1	-	TRBJ1-5	-	CASKSNRADQPQHF	TGTGCCAGTAAATCGAACAGGGCAGATCAGCCCCAGCATTTT
TRBV11-2	-	TRBJ2-3	few	CASSPDPLLSDTQYF	TGTGCCAGCAGCCCCGATCCTTTACTATCTGATACGCAGTATTTT
TRBV27	-	TRBJ1-1	-	CASNPTRSGTEAFF	TGTGCCAGCAACCCGACAAGGTCGGGCACTGAAGCTTTCTTT
TRBV18	TRBD1	TRBJ2-3	-	CASSPRTGGTDTQYF	TGTGCCAGCTCACCTAGGACAGGGGGCACGGATACGCAGTATTTT
TRBV6-5	TRBD1	TRBJ2-7	-	CASRLTGSHEQYF	TGTGCCAGCAGACTGACAGGGTCCCACGAGCAGTACTTC
TRBV6-2/TRBV6-3	-	TRBJ2-2	few	CASSNRGYTGELFF	TGTGCCAGCAGTAACCGGGGCTACACCGGGGAGCTGTTTTTT
TRBV12-3/TRBV12-4	-	TRBJ1-5	-	CASSHLTVSNQPQHF	TGTGCCAGCAGCCACCTGACAGTGAGCAATCAGCCCCAGCATTTT
TRBV5-1	-	TRBJ1-1	-	CASSLASEAFF	TGCGCCAGCAGCTTGGCAAGTGAAGCTTTCTTT
TRBV5-1	-	TRBJ1-2	-	CASSELQPLYGYTF	TGCGCCAGCAGCGAGTTACAGCCGCTCTATGGCTACACCTTC
TRBV7-2	TRBD1	TRBJ2-2	few	CASSLGPGQGNTGELFF	TGTGCCAGCAGCTTAGGTCCGGGACAGGGAAACACCGGGGAGCTGTTTTTT
TRBV29-1	-	TRBJ2-3	many	CSVVYYTDTQYF	TGCAGCGTTGTTTACTACACAGATACGCAGTATTTT
TRBV5-1	TRBD2	TRBJ2-2	-	CASSPVPSGENTGELFF	TGCGCCAGCAGCCCGGTCCCTAGCGGGGAGAACACCGGGGAGCTGTTTTTT
TRBV6-2/TRBV6-3	-	TRBJ1-5	few	CASRGYSNQPQHF	TGTGCCAGCAGGGGCTATAGCAATCAGCCCCAGCATTTT
TRBV20-1	-	TRBJ2-5	many	CSARRAASRETQYF	TGCAGTGCTAGAAGAGCCGCATCCCGGGAGACCCAGTACTTC
TRBV27	TRBD1	TRBJ2-7	many	CASRRTGTGSYEQYF	TGTGCCAGCAGGCGGACCGGGACAGGATCCTACGAGCAGTACTTC
TRBV6-1	-	TRBJ1-2	-	CASGSMGLIIYGYTF	TGTGCCAGTGGCTCGATGGGACTGATCATCTATGGCTACACCTTC
TRBV7-9	TRBD2	TRBJ2-1	-	CASSLRTSGFNEQFF	TGTGCCAGCAGCTTGAGGACTAGCGGGTTCAATGAGCAGTTCTTC
TRBV9	-	TRBJ1-6	many	CASSVTGSYNSPLHF	TGTGCCAGCAGCGTCACGGGGTCCTATAATTCACCCCTCCACTTT
TRBV7-6	TRBD1	TRBJ1-2	-	CASSSQGGYYGYTF	TGTGCCAGCAGCTCCCAAGGGGGCTACTATGGCTACACCTTC
TRBV30	-	TRBJ1-2	few	CAWRRASGDYGYTF	TGTGCCTGGAGGCGGGCTTCCGGGGACTATGGCTACACCTTC
TRBV5-1	-	TRBJ1-3	-	CASSLAAGRPGNTIYF	TGCGCCAGCAGCTTGGCGGCGGGCCGGCCCGGAAACACCATATATTTT
TRBV3-1	-	TRBJ1-5	-	CASSQDLKVQPQHF	TGTGCCAGCAGCCAAGATCTTAAGGTGCAGCCCCAGCATTTT
TRBV6-2/TRBV6-3	TRBD1	TRBJ1-1	few	CASSYPGQGAMNTEAFF	TGTGCCAGCAGTTACCCGGGACAGGGGGCCATGAACACTGAAGCTTTCTTT
TRBV6-5	TRBD1	TRBJ2-7	few	CASSYSSGTGGIYEQYF	TGTGCCAGCAGTTACTCCTCCGGGACAGGGGGCATCTACGAGCAGTACTTC
TRBV6-5	TRBD1	TRBJ2-3	-	CASSYVTGDTDTQYF	TGTGCCAGCAGTTACGTGACAGGGGATACAGATACGCAGTATTTT
TRBV20-1	-	TRBJ1-4	-	CSAEPGHGLFF	TGCAGTGCCGAGCCCGGACACGGACTGTTTTTT
TRBV29-1	-	TRBJ1-3	-	CSAILGMGGNTIYF	TGCAGCGCCATTCTAGGGATGGGAGGAAACACCATATATTTT
TRBV12-3/TRBV12-4	-	TRBJ2-3	many	CASSLGDTQYF	TGTGCCAGCAGTTTAGGAGATACGCAGTATTTT
TRBV6-1	-	TRBJ2-2	few	CASSSQSNTGELFF	TGTGCCAGCAGTTCACAGAGCAACACCGGGGAGCTGTTTTTT
TRBV20-1	-	TRBJ2-5	many	CSARGTRTRGMETQYF	TGCAGTGCTAGAGGCACTCGCACTAGGGGGATGGAGACCCAGTACTTC
TRBV7-2	TRBD1	TRBJ2-1	few	CASSLDRGRNEQFF	TGTGCCAGCAGCTTGGACAGGGGGCGGAATGAGCAGTTCTTC
TRBV20-1	-	TRBJ2-5	-	CSASIWRGPQETQYF	TGCAGTGCTAGTATCTGGCGGGGGCCTCAAGAGACCCAGTACTTC
TRBV6-6	TRBD1	TRBJ2-7	many	CASTTTGLSYEQYF	TGTGCCAGCACCACGACAGGGTTGTCCTACGAGCAGTACTTC
TRBV18	TRBD1	TRBJ1-2	few	CASSPTGGIGYTF	TGTGCCAGCTCACCAACAGGGGGAATCGGCTACACCTTC
TRBV7-9	-	TRBJ1-4	few	CASSLGVSGEHNEKLFF	TGTGCCAGCAGCTTAGGAGTTTCGGGCGAACATAATGAAAAACTGTTTTTT
TRBV7-9	-	TRBJ1-1	-	CASSLGRGTNTEAFF	TGTGCCAGCAGTCTGGGACGAGGGACTAACACTGAAGCTTTCTTT
TRBV11-2	-	TRBJ2-7	few	CASSLHAGPSYEQYF	TGTGCCAGCAGCTTACACGCGGGCCCCTCCTACGAGCAGTACTTC
TRBV5-4	-	TRBJ2-1	-	CASRFAWGEQFF	TGTGCCAGCAGGTTCGCCTGGGGTGAGCAGTTCTTC
TRBV20-1	-	TRBJ1-4	few	CSANENNEKLFF	TGCAGTGCTAACGAGAACAATGAAAAACTGTTTTTT
TRBV7-9	TRBD1	TRBJ1-6	-	CASSLGDRVNSPLHF	TGTGCCAGCAGCTTAGGGGACAGGGTTAATTCACCCCTCCACTTT
TRBV12-3/TRBV12-4	-	TRBJ2-3	few	CATTVGGTGSRVDTQYF	TGTGCCACCACTGTTGGTGGAACAGGATCAAGGGTGGATACGCAGTATTTT
TRBV2	-	TRBJ1-1	once	CASARATRDTEAFF	TGTGCCAGCGCGAGGGCCACCCGGGACACTGAAGCTTTCTTT
TRBV9	-	TRBJ2-3	many	CASSVGVGTDTQYF	TGTGCCAGCAGCGTAGGAGTGGGCACAGATACGCAGTATTTT
TRBV11-3	-	TRBJ2-2	few	CASSRSRTGELFF	TGTGCCAGCAGCAGGAGCCGTACCGGGGAGCTGTTTTTT
TRBV6-5	-	TRBJ1-4	few	CASRISMATNEKLFF	TGTGCCAGCAGGATCTCCATGGCAACTAATGAAAAACTGTTTTTT
TRBV6-6	-	TRBJ1-1	-	CASSYSGEGRGAFF	TGTGCCAGCAGTTACTCCGGGGAAGGGCGGGGAGCTTTCTTT
TRBV12-3/TRBV12-4	-	TRBJ1-2	-	CASSLYFGYTF	TGTGCCAGCAGTTTGTACTTTGGCTACACCTTC
TRBV7-2	-	TRBJ2-5	-	CASSLEAGWETQYF	TGTGCCAGCAGCTTAGAGGCAGGATGGGAGACCCAGTACTTC
TRBV29-1	TRBD1	TRBJ2-2	-	CSVDRDSGELFF	TGCAGCGTGGACAGGGATAGCGGGGAGCTGTTTTTT
TRBV5-1	TRBD1	TRBJ1-2	few	CASSHEPGQNYGYTF	TGCGCCAGCAGCCATGAACCGGGACAGAACTATGGCTACACCTTC